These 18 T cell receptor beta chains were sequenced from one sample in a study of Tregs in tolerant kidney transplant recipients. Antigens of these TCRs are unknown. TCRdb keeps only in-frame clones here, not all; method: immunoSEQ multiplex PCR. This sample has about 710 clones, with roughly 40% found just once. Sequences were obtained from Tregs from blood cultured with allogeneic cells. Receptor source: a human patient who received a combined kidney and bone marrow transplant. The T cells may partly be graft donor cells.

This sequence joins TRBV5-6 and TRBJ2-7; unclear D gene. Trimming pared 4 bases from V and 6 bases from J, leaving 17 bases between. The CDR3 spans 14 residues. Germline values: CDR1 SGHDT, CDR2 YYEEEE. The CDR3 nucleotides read TGTGCCAGCAGCCCGGACCCCCTGCTGCGCGAGCAGTACTTC. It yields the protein CASSPDPLLREQYF.

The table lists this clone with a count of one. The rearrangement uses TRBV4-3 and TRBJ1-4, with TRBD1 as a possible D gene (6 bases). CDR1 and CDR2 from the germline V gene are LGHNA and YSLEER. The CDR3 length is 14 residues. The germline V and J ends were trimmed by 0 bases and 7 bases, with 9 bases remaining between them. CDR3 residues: CASSQDSRGEKLFF. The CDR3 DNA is TGCGCCAGCAGCCAAGATTCCAGGGGTGAAAAACTGTTTTTT.

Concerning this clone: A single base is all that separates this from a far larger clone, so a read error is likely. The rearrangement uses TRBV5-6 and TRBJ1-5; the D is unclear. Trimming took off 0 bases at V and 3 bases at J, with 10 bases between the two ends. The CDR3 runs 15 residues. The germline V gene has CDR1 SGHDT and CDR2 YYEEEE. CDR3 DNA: TGTGCCAGCAGCTTGGAGGGCCATGACAATCAGCCCCAGCATTTT. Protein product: CASSLEGHDNQPQHF.

CDR3: CASSLSSGPYGYTF. Here the CDR3 DNA reads TGTGCCAGCAGCCTTTCCAGTGGACCCTATGGCTACACCTTC. The J gene is TRBJ1-2, the V gene TRBV5-8; D gene unclear. Trimming stripped 4 bases from V and 4 bases from J, with 14 bases between. Per germline, CDR1 SGHTS and CDR2 YDEGEE. The CDR3 totals 14 residues.

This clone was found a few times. This CDR3 reads CASSSVRGDSLQPQHF. Written as DNA, the CDR3 is TGTGCCAGTTCATCCGTACGAGGAGACAGCCTCCAGCCCCAGCATTTT. The chain uses TRBV18 and TRBJ1-5, with D perhaps TRBD1 (5 bases). CDR1 and CDR2 (germline): KGHSH, LQKENI. Trimming removed 9 bases at V and 7 bases at J, with 25 bases between. This CDR3 has 16 amino acids. Based on the CDR3 plus reference TRBV18 and TRBJ1-5, the full variable domain is NAGVMQNPRHLVRRRGQEARLRCSPMKGHSHVYWYRQLPEEGLKFMVYLQKENIIDESGMPKERFSAEFPKEGPSILRIQQVVRGDSAAYFCASSSVRGDSLQPQHFGDGTRLSIL.

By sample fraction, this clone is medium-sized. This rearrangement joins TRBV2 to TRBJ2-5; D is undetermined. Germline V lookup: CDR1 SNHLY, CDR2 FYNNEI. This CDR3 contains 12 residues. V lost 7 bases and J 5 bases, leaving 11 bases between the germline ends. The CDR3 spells CASMESGETQYF. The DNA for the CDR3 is TGTGCCAGCATGGAGAGTGGGGAGACCCAGTACTTC.

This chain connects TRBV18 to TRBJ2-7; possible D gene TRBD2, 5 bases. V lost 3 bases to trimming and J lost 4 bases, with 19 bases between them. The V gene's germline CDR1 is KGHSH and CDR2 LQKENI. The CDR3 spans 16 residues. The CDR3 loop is CASSPSPNGVTYEQYF. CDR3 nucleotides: TGTGCCAGCTCACCTAGCCCGAACGGGGTAACTTACGAGCAGTACTTC.

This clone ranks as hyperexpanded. The CDR3 DNA reads as TGCGCCAGCAGCTTGGAGGGCCATGACAATCAGCCCCAGCATTTT. Translating gives CASSLEGHDNQPQHF. The V call is TRBV5-1, the J call TRBJ1-5; no reliable D call. CDR1 and CDR2 (germline): SGHRS, YFSETQ. The CDR3 spans 15 residues. Deletions cut 0 bases from V and 3 bases from J, with 10 bases between.

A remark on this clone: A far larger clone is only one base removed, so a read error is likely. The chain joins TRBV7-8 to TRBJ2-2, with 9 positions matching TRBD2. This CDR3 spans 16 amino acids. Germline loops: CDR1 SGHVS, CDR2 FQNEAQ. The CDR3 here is CPSSLWAGGATGELFF. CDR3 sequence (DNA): TGTCCCAGCAGCTTATGGGCGGGGGGGGCCACCGGGGAGCTGTTTTTT.

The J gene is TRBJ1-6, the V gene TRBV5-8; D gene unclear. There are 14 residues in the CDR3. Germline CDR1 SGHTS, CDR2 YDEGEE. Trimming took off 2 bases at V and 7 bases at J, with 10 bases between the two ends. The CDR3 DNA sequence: TGTGCCAGCAGCTTAGGACGGCCGAATTCACCCCTCCACTTT. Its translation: CASSLGRPNSPLHF. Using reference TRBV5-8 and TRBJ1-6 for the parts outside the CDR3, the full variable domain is EAGVTQSPTHLIKTRGQQATLRCSPISGHTSVYWYQQALGLGLQFLLWYDEGEERNRGNFPPRFSGRQFPNYSSELNVNALELEDSALYLCASSLGRPNSPLHFGNGTRLTVT.

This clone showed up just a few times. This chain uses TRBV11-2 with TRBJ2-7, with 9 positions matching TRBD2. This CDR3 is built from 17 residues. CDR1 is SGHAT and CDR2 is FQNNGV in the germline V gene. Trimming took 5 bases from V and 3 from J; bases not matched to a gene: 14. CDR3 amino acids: CASSHLIAGVGLYEQYF. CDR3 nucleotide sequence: TGTGCCAGCAGCCACCTCATAGCGGGAGTAGGGCTCTACGAGCAGTACTTC.

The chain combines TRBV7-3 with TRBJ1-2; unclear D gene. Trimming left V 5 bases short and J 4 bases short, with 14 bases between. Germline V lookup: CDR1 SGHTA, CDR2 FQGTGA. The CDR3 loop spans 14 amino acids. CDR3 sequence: CASSLSSGPYGYTF. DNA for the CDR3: TGTGCCAGCAGCCTTTCCAGTGGACCCTATGGCTACACCTTC.

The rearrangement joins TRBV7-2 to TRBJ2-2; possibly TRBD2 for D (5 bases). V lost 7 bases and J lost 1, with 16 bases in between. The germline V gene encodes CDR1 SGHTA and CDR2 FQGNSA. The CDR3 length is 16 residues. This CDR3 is CASNKYRDGNTGELFF. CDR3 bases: TGTGCCAGCAACAAGTATCGGGATGGGAACACCGGGGAGCTGTTTTTT.

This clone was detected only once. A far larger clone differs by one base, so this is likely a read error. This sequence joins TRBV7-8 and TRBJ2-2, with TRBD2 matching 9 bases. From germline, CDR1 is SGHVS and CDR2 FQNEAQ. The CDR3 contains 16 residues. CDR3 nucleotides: TGTGCCAGCTGCTTATGGGCGGGGGGGTCCACCGGGGAGCTGTTTTTT. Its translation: CASCLWAGGSTGELFF. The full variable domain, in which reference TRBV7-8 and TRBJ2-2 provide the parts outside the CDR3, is GAGVSQSPRYKVAKRGQDVALRCDPISGHVSLFWYQQALGQGPEFLTYFQNEAQLDKSGLPSDRFFAERPEGSVSTLKIQRTQQEDSAVYLCASCLWAGGSTGELFFGEGSRLTVL.

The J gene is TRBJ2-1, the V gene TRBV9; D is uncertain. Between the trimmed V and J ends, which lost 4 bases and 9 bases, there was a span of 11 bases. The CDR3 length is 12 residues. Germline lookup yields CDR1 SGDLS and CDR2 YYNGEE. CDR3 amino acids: CASSSRRVEQFF. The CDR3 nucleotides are TGTGCCAGCAGCTCGCGACGTGTTGAGCAGTTCTTC.

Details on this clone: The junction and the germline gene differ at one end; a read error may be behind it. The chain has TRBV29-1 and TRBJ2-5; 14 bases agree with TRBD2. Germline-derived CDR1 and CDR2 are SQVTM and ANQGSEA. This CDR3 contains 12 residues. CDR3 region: CSAGLAGETRYF. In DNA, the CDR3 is TGCAGCGCGGGACTAGCGGGAGAGACCCGGTACTTC.

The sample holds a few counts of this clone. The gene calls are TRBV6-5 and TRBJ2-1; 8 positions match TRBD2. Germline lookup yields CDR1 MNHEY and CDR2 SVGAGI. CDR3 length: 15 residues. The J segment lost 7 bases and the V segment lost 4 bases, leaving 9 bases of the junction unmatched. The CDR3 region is CASSLRAGGVNEQFF. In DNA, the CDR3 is TGTGCCAGCAGTTTAAGGGCGGGGGGAGTGAATGAGCAGTTCTTC.

The CDR3 coding sequence is TGTGCCTGGAGACAGGGTGCTGAAGCTTTCTTT. Its translation is CAWRQGAEAFF. J is TRBJ1-1 and V is TRBV30, with D maybe TRBD1 (6 bases). Trimming stripped 3 bases from V and 6 bases from J, with 8 bases between. This CDR3 has 11 residues. The V gene's germline CDR1 is GTSNPN and CDR2 SVGIG (reference sequence). Variable domain in full (rest from reference TRBV30 and TRBJ1-1): SQTIHQWPATLVQPVGSPLSLECTVEGTSNPNLYWYRQAAGRGLQLLFYSVGIGQISSEVPQNLSASRPQDRQFILSSKKLLLSDSGFYLCAWRQGAEAFFGQGTRLTVV.